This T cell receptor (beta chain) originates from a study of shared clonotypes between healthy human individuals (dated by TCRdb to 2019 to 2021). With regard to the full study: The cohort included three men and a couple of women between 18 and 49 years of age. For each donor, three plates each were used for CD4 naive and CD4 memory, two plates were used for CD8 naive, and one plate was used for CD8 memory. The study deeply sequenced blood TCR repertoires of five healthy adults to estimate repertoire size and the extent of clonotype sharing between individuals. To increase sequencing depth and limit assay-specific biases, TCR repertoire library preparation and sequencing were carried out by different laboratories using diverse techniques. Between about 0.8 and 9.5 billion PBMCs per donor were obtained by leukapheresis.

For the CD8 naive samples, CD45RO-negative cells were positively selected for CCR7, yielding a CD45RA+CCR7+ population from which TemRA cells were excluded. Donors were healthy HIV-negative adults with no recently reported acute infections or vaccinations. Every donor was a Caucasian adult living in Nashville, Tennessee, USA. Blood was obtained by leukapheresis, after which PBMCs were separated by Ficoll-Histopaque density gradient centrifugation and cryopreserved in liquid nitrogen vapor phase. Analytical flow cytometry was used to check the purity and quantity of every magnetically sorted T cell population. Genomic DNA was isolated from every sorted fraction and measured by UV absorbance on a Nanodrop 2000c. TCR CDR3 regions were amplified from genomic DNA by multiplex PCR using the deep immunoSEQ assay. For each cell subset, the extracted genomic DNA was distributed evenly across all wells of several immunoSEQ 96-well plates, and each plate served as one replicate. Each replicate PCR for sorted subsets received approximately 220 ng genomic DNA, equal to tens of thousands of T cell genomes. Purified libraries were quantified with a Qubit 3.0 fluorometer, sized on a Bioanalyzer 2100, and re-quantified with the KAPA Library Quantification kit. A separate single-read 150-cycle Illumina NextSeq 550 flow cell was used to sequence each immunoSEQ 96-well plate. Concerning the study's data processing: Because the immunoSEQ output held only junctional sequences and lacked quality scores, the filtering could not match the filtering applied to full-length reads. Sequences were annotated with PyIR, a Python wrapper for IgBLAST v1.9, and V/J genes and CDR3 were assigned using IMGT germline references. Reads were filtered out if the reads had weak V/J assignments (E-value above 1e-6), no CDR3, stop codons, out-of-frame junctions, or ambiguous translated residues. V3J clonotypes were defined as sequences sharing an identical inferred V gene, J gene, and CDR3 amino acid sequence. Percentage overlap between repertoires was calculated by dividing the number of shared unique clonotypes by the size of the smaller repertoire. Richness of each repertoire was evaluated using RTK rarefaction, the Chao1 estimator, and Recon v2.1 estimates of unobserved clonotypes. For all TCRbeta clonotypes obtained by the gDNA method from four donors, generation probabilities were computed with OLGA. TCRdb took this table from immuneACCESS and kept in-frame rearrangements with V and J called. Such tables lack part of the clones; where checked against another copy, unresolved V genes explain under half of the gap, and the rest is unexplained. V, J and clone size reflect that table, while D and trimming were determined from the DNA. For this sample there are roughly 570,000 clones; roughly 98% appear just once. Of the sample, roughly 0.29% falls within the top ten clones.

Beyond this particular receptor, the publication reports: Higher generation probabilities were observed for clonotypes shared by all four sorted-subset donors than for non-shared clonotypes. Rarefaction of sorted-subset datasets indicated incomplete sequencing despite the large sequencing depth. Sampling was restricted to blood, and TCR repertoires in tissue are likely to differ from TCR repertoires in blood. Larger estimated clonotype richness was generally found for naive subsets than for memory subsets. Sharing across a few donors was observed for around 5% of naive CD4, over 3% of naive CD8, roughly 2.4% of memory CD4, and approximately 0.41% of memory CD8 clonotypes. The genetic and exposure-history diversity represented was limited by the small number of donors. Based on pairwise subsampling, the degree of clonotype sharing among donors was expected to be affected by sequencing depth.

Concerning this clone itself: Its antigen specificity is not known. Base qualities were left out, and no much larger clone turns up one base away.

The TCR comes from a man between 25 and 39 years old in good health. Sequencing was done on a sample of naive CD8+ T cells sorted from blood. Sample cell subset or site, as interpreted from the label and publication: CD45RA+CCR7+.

The CDR3 region: CSAQVAGLNEKLFF. The sequence in DNA is TGCAGCGCACAGGTGGCAGGTCTTAATGAAAAACTGTTTTTT. The chain is made from TRBV29-1 and TRBJ1-4, and the D gene may be TRBD1, 5 bases matching. The germline ends are 16 bases apart after V is trimmed by 7 bases and J by 4 bases. From the cysteine up to the phenylalanine, the CDR3 has a length of 14 residues. Kept here is only the CDR3 DNA, which spans 42 bases and is read in frame from base 1. Taken from the germline V gene, the CDR1 and CDR2 loops are SQVTM and ANQGSEA.